The entry that follows covers one T cell receptor beta chain sequence. Its target antigen remains unknown. The input lacks base qualities; no much larger clone sits a single base away. The donors were some 39 Caucasian individuals from Russia, aged roughly 6 to 100 years, who were systemically healthy. Each donor gave 8 to 10 milliliters of peripheral blood, collected into EDTA-treated Vacutainer tubes. Ficoll-Paque density-gradient centrifugation was used to isolate PBMCs, with at least 7 million per sample. Trizol reagent was used to extract total RNA from PBMCs, with at least 6 micrograms per sample. Naive CD45RAhigh/CD27high T cell percentages were measured by flow cytometry on a PBMC aliquot from every donor. The CDR3 runs 18 residues from the cysteine to the phenylalanine. The CDR3 DNA has 54 bases and is translated from base 1. Here V drops 4 bases and J drops 5 bases, and the junction holds 18 bases not matched to any gene. Based on the germline V gene (reference sequence), the CDR1 and CDR2 sequences are SEHNR and FQNEAQ.

Receptor libraries were prepared by 5' RACE. The data were produced on an Illumina HiSeq 2500. The second PCR ran for roughly 7 to 11 cycles and used a J-beta primer mix along with a sample-barcoded 5' primer. A unique molecular identifier was introduced onto each TCR beta cDNA molecule by a template-switch 5' adaptor carrying 12 random nucleotides. Each sample yielded at least 2.5 million CDR3-containing paired-end reads. All of the RNA was converted into first-strand cDNA using the Mint cDNA synthesis kit, with a TRBC-specific oligonucleotide serving as the primer. After uracil-DNA glycosylase treatment, a first 18-cycle PCR used universal primers M1SS and BC2_uni_R on all cDNA. Turning to the authors' computational methods: For normalization, 1 million high-quality reads, each with a distinct molecular identifier, were randomly selected from each sample. Reads sharing molecular identifiers were discarded rather than binned into consensus sequences. MiTCR, with a Q25 quality threshold and the strictest error-elimination algorithm, was used for CDR3 identification, clonotype clustering and error correction. A nonparametric unseen species model using Euler transformation provided a lower-bound estimate of total TCR beta diversity. TCRdb's own reprocessing of the public reads used fastp at Q25 and MiXCR and kept productive beta chains. Rows merge per CDR3 protein into single entries with the most common DNA and genes. Here the V and J calls rest on TCRdb's processing, not on the authors' analysis. The sample profile shows around 500,000 distinct CDR3 sequences; roughly 43% of them were found once. Of the sample, roughly 25% is held by the ten largest clones.

The data were taken from a study of blood T cells in healthy people across ages (dated by TCRdb to between 2014 and 2016). Background on the whole study: In model experiments, template switching captured about one uniquely barcoded TCR beta cDNA molecule for every two T cells. To track age-related changes in TCR beta repertoire diversity, the study relied on deep sequencing normalized with unique cDNA molecular identifiers. Donors were grouped into four age groups: young (average about 15 years), middle-aged (less than 40), aged (around 60) and long-lived (around 80). To avoid experimental bias, donors of different ages were distributed randomly across sequencing lanes. Two additional independent replicas of 1 million unique cDNA reads from the same blood draw were analyzed for two donors (one aged 18 to 30 and one aged 80 or older).

What the research found in general, with its limitations: Estimates of total diversity based on one million sequenced T cells were regarded as lower bounds and as underestimates. Conclusive comparison of naive and antigen-experienced compartments was prevented by the profiling of bulk unsorted PBMCs. Compared with the aged group, more naive CD4+ T cells, fewer expanded clones and increased TCR diversity were shown by the long-lived group, suggesting age selection. As age increased, observed TCR beta diversity per million T cells dropped in a roughly linear way, and a significant reduction was already evident by age 40. Because the CMV infection status of the donors was unknown, age-related changes in expanded clonotypes may potentially have been confounded. There was a strong correlation between observed TCR beta diversity and the percentage of naive T cells measured by flow cytometry.

The chain links TRBV7-9 with TRBJ2-5, with TRBD2 identical over 8 junction bases. This sequence originates from an elderly man in good health. Sample: blood. The DNA sequence reads TGTGCCAGCAGCTCGGGGGGAGTGCCTAGCGGGTTACGGGAGACCCAGTACTTC. This encodes CASSSGGVPSGLRETQYF. The entire variable domain, with the stretches around the CDR3 drawn from the reference TRBV7-9 and TRBJ2-5 proteins, is DTGVSQNPRHKITKRGQNVTFRCDPISEHNRLYWYRQTLGQGPEFLTYFQNEAQLEKSRLLSDRFSAERPKGSFSTLEIQRTEQGDSAMYLCASSSGGVPSGLRETQYFGPGTRLLVL.